This entry is about one T cell receptor beta chain. This clonotype was found many times. There is no known antigen for this receptor. Base qualities are not at hand, and no much larger clone is one base apart. The data stem from a study of T-cell reconstitution after alpha-beta-depleted transplantation in children (dated by TCRdb to the mid-2010s). Study-wide context: Using TCR repertoire profiling, the study quantitatively followed how T-cell immune reconstitution unfolded in children after TCRalphabeta/CD19-depleted allogeneic hematopoietic cell transplantation.

The treatment or condition label, read with the paper, signifies: allogeneic hematopoietic cell transplantation with graft depleted of TCRalphabeta T cells and CD19 B cells. TCRalphabeta/CD19-depleted allogeneic hematopoietic cell grafts were given to the transplant recipients, all of whom were children. V and J lose 1 base and 12 bases, and a span of 18 bases separates them. From its cysteine to its phenylalanine, the CDR3 spans 14 amino acids. The kept DNA is CDR3 alone, 42 bases in frame from the first base. Reading the germline V gene gives CDR1 SGHTA and CDR2 FQGNSA. Library preparation used PCR. The sequencer listed for this sample is Illumina HiSeq 2500. TCR library preparation used molecular barcoding, with unique molecular identifiers applied to normalize quantification of the TCRbeta repertoire. The public reads were quality trimmed at Q25 with fastp and then assembled into clones with MiXCR by TCRdb, keeping productive beta chains. Rows matching on CDR3 protein sequence are summarized as one entry with the most common DNA and genes. The sample records hundreds of thousands of distinct CDR3 sequences, 6.5% to 10% of which are singletons. The ten top clones hold 6% to 7% of the sample.

Findings and caveats that apply to the study as a whole: In some patients, high TCRbeta diversity at day 60 was attributed to recipient T cells and intrathymic progenitors that had survived conditioning. The apparently early alphabetaT-cell count recovery about two months after transplant was reportedly dependent on only several hundred rapidly expanded clones derived from non-depleted graft cells. Over the following months the frequencies of hyperexpanded clones went down, and after one year T-cell counts and TCRbeta diversity were mostly credited to newly produced T cells.

The rearranged segments are TRBV7-2 and TRBJ1-1, and perhaps TRBD1 as D gene, on 5 matching bases. The sequenced sample was PBMCs, mostly from graft donor cells, obtained 180 days after TCRalphabeta/CD19-depleted stem cell transplant. This TCR came from a male patient younger than 18 who had a stem cell transplant for acute lymphoblastic leukemia, so the T cells may come from the graft donor. CDR3 region: CASSLVGGQGITFF. The DNA reads TGTGCCAGCAGCTTAGTGGGTGGGCAGGGAATAACTTTCTTT.